These T cell receptor beta chains were read from a single sample in a study of control samples from healthy donors and cancer patients. Profiled with immunoSEQ multiplex PCR; TCRdb holds only in-frame clones, not every one. The top ten clones hold about 15% of a sample with under 200,000 clones, approximately 94% of them seen once. The sample taken for sequencing was PBMCs. Receptor source: a man in his 60s with colorectal cancer. Both conserved end residues are part of each CDR3.

>TRBV14
CASAAQNTGELFF
>TRBV20-1
CSAIKFEVEFF
>TRBV6-5
CASSHLQDTQYF
>TRBV7-2
CASSVLGRGSPLHF
>TRBV3-1/TRBV3-2
CASSREVRDLGGKLFF
>TRBV12-3/TRBV12-4
CASSSAGRELFF
>TRBV4-1
CASSQETTGVLSNQPQHF
>TRBV7-9
CASSSTRGGRETQYF
>TRBV10-3
CAIRGTSGGNTGELFF
>TRBV5-5
CASSSGGVGTDTQYF
>TRBV6-5
CAIMDRVSGANVLTF
>TRBV19
CASTKYVTGANVLTF
>TRBV4-3
CASSHHQGVNTEAFF
>TRBV6-6
CASSPSGLAGDFSGANVLTF
>TRBV5-1
CASSSGTGLEGYTF
>TRBV6-5
CASSFGRAAQHF
>TRBV6-2/TRBV6-3
CASSYGDSNSYEQYF
>TRBV5-1
CASSPSYGGSGNTIYF
>TRBV7-6
CASSLAGLADETQYF
>TRBV6-5
CATRQGGQETQYF
>TRBV28
CASIPGADSTDTQYF
>TRBV19
CASSIVFGDNYGYTF
>TRBV7-2
CASSPQVGGQNEKLFF
>TRBV5-8
CASSLYPNHPQHF
>TRBV5-1
CASSLGDRGQPQHF
>TRBV19
CASSPGGGQGFLNTEAFF
>TRBV3-1/TRBV3-2
CASSQTPLAGKLFF
>TRBV27
CASSWTGGNGYTF
>TRBV20-1
CSASGGAQHQPQHF
>TRBV11-2
CATSPEQAYSNQPQHF
>TRBV12-3/TRBV12-4
CASRRGRDTEAFF
>TRBV7-9
CASRGSQGGGYTF
>TRBV7-9
CASSSGYGYTF
>TRBV4-3
CASSQEQGNTEAFF
>TRBV3-1/TRBV3-2
CASSPTSGNYEQYF
>TRBV10-2
CASSEGRGGYNEQFF
>TRBV7-9
CASSFGPTMNTEAFF
>TRBV7-2
CASSPVLNTEAFF
>TRBV7-2
CASSLRTGAAGELFF
>TRBV9
CASIPLYQETQYF
>TRBV9
CASTPGDDSTYSGNTIYF
>TRBV5-1
CASSTNVGEQETQYF
>TRBV6-1
CASREGRDNYEQYF
>TRBV6-5
CASRGQGAYEQYF
>TRBV5-1
CASSPGGRSSGNTIYF
>TRBV19
CASSPPAGSNYGYTF
>TRBV11-3
CASSSGQGSTGELFF
>TRBV5-1
CASSLGQGGTEAFF
>TRBV19
CASSIEQATNEKLFF
>TRBV6-1
CASSEEGTNTGELFF
>TRBV7-9
CATGRINGNTIYF
>TRBV5-1
CASSSPGQGRGYTF
>TRBV29-1
CSVEQMNTGELFF
>TRBV29-1
CSVEWRAHSYNEQFF
>TRBV27
CASSLRKGQGEKQYF
>TRBV7-9
CASSGTGYSYEQYF
>TRBV29-1
CSVNRQGNTEAFF
>TRBV7-8
CASSLGLGLAF
>TRBV5-1
CASSFTSGGSYNEQFF
>TRBV5-1
CASSLAVGSPTYEQYF